This TCR beta chain was identified during a study of shared clonotypes between healthy human individuals. Assay used: immunoSEQ multiplex PCR; TCRdb lists only in-frame clones, some missing. The sample gives over a million clones, about 80% of which show up once; around 1.5% is in the top ten. This TCR was sampled from a man aged 18 to 30 in good health. Sequences were obtained from memory CD4+ T cells sorted from blood. The sample's subset: CD45RA-negative fraction.

CDR3 coding DNA: TGTGCCAGCAGCCACCTCCTCTACGAGCAGTACTTC. Translating it yields CASSHLLYEQYF. The chain couples TRBV5-4 to TRBJ2-7; D is uncertain. This CDR3 comprises 12 residues. The V gene's germline CDR1 is SGHNT and CDR2 YYREEE (reference sequence). The V and J ends lost 4 bases and 3 bases respectively, with 8 bases between them.